This passage covers 4 T cell receptor beta chains from one sample sequenced in a study of identical twins (dated by TCRdb to about 2016). Preparation of the library involved 5' RACE. Instrument on record: Illumina HiSeq 2000. TCRdb applied fastp at Q25 and MiXCR to the public reads, then kept only in-frame beta chains. Records with the same CDR3 protein are collapsed into one entry carrying the most frequent genes and DNA. The sample profile shows about 700,000 distinct CDR3 sequences; 8.5% to 9.5% of them were found once. The ten largest make up about 0.98% of the sample. The data were also submitted as part of a second study, on yellow fever vaccine responses in identical twins.

Sequencing was carried out using PBMCs. Source of these receptors: a woman aged 18-29 years in good health.

This clonotype showed up many times. V gene TRBV7-8 combines with J gene TRBJ1-1; D gene ambiguous. The CDR3 extends over 15 amino acids. CDR1 and CDR2 from the germline V gene are SGHVS and FQNEAQ. V was clipped by 0 bases and J by 2 bases, with 10 bases between them. This chain's CDR3 is CASSLALGTNTEAFF. The CDR3 DNA reads TGTGCCAGCAGCTTAGCTTTGGGAACAAACACTGAAGCTTTCTTT.

The J gene is TRBJ2-7, the V gene TRBV4-3; 8 bases map to TRBD2. The CDR3 covers 16 residues. Unmatched junction bases numbered 4, after V lost 0 bases and J lost 0 bases. Germline V gives CDR1 LGHNA, CDR2 YSLEER. CDR3 protein: CASSQDGSGSSYEQYF. CDR3 DNA sequence: TGCGCCAGCAGCCAAGATGGAAGCGGGAGCTCCTACGAGCAGTACTTC.

The rearrangement links TRBV20-1 to TRBJ2-7; the match to TRBD2 covers 9 bases. The V gene end was trimmed by 3 bases and the J gene end by 3 bases; junction bases not matched to a gene: 6. Germline V gene lookup returns CDR1 DFQATT and CDR2 SNEGSKA (reference sequence). The CDR3 has 14 amino acids. The CDR3 coding sequence is TGCAGTGCTAGCGGGCGGGGGGGCCGCTACGAGCAGTACTTC. The encoded protein is CSASGRGGRYEQYF.

The chain carries TRBV2 and TRBJ2-3, with D unclear. The CDR3 is 15 amino acids. Looked up from germline, CDR1 is SNHLY and CDR2 is FYNNEI. Trimming shortened V by 4 bases and J by 0 bases, and 11 bases separated the two germline ends. The CDR3 here is CASSVWQTSTDTQYF. The CDR3 DNA is TGTGCCAGCAGTGTGTGGCAAACTAGCACAGATACGCAGTATTTT.